These 11 T cell receptor beta chains share one sample of origin, sequenced in a study of T cells expressing NK-cell markers. Reprocessing the 5' RACE reads, TCRdb reports a single entry for every CDR3 protein and omits DNA. Recorded for this sample: roughly 180,000 distinct CDR3 sequences. Material: blood T cells: a sorted CD56 or NKG2C T cell subset, CD4+ or CD8+ T cells, or bulk PBMC T cells (not recorded which). The source is a woman between 18 and 70 years old in good health.

This chain links TRBV7-3 with TRBJ2-1; the D call of TRBD1 rests on TCRdb alone, since no DNA is present to check it. Germline-derived CDR1 and CDR2 are SGHTA and FQGTGA. The length of the CDR3 is 14 residues. Here the CDR3 reads CASKPGGAYNEQFF.

The V and J genes are TRBV7-9 and TRBJ2-1; TCRdb returns TRBD1, unconfirmable since there is no DNA. This CDR3 is built from 13 residues. Germline V CDR1 and CDR2: SEHNR, FQNEAQ (reference sequence). CDR3 region: CASSPPSADEQFF.

The genes are TRBV7-6 and TRBJ2-1; the D call of TRBD2 rests on TCRdb alone, since no DNA is present to check it. CDR3 length: 17 amino acids. The germline V gene has CDR1 SGHVS and CDR2 FNYEAQ. The CDR3 sequence: CASSPGLGSGSLNEQFF.

V gene TRBV2 combines with J gene TRBJ2-1. CDR1 is SNHLY and CDR2 is FYNNEI in the germline V gene. This CDR3 comprises 13 residues. The CDR3 region is CASSVGQYNEQFF.

The rearrangement joins TRBV7-9 to TRBJ1-2. Germline assignment: CDR1 SEHNR and CDR2 FQNEAQ (reference sequence). The CDR3 length is 12 residues. CDR3 residues: CASSLEVAGYTF.

The chain's CDR3 is CASRLGRINYGYTF. V and J are TRBV12-3 or TRBV12-4 and TRBJ1-2; no DNA is available, so the TRBD1 call from TCRdb remains unchecked. CDR3 length: 14 residues.

This chain joins TRBV7-9 and TRBJ1-6. This CDR3 spans 16 amino acids. Germline CDR1 is SEHNR and CDR2 is FQNEAQ (reference sequence). CDR3 sequence reads: CASSPEDRSLNSPLHF. Full variable domain (outside the CDR3, taken from reference TRBV7-9 and TRBJ1-6): DTGVSQNPRHKITKRGQNVTFRCDPISEHNRLYWYRQTLGQGPEFLTYFQNEAQLEKSRLLSDRFSAERPKGSFSTLEIQRTEQGDSAMYLCASSPEDRSLNSPLHFGNGTRLTVT.

The J gene is TRBJ1-1, the V gene TRBV7-2; TCRdb selects TRBD1, and the lack of DNA leaves this call unchecked. CDR1 and CDR2 from the germline V gene are SGHTA and FQGNSA. The CDR3 covers 16 residues. The CDR3 sequence is CASSNYYRALNTEAFF.

This chain uses TRBV4-1 with TRBJ1-5; TCRdb indicates TRBD1, and absent DNA this call remains unverified. The CDR3 has 16 amino acids. CDR1 is MGHRA, CDR2 YSYEKL, per germline. The CDR3 is CASSPEYVGSNQPQHF.

The CDR3 region is CASSPPGGGSYGYTF. The chain links TRBV6-1 to TRBJ1-2; lacking DNA, the TRBD1 call made by TCRdb goes unchecked. The CDR3 length is 15 residues. Germline values: CDR1 MNHNS, CDR2 SASEGT.

The rearrangement joins TRBV3-1 to TRBJ2-7; with no DNA, the TCRdb D assignment of TRBD1 cannot be verified. The CDR3 extends over 14 amino acids. CDR1 and CDR2 (germline): LGHDT, YNNKEL (reference sequence). This CDR3 reads CASSQEGRVSEQYF.